Detailed here is one TCR beta chain. Its antigen is still unknown. This record belongs to a study of shared clonotypes between healthy human individuals. Naive CD8 cells, CD45RO-negative and positively selected for CCR7, excluded terminally differentiated effector memory CD45RA+ cells. V lost 2 bases, J lost 1 base, and 7 bases lay in between. Germline lookup yields CDR1 SGHKS and CDR2 YYEKEE (reference sequence). This CDR3 has 13 residues. Study-level results: Investigators collected only blood, and repertoires in tissues likely differ. When compared with the clonotypes that were shared by all four sorted-subset donors, the non-shared clonotypes turned out to have lower generation probabilities.

Assay: immunoSEQ multiplex PCR; the TCRdb copy retains only in-frame clones and omits some. The sample holds some 1,900,000 clones, about 95% seen once. The rearrangement uses TRBV5-5 and TRBJ2-7, with no clear D. The sequence was collected from a man younger than 35 in good health. The specimen sequenced was naive CD8+ T cells sorted from blood. The CDR3 region has the DNA TGTGCCAGCAGCTTTGTGGGATCCTACGAGCAGTACTTC. It codes for CASSFVGSYEQYF.